Detailed here is one T cell receptor beta chain. The antigen is unknown. This specimen comes from a study of siplizumab effects on memory and regulatory T cells. Overall study findings and caveats: Alloreactive sequences that could be traced to unstimulated CD4+ memory cells showed a significant reduction under siplizumab. Roughly 75-95% of proliferating CD4+ or CD8+ clones lacked an assignable naive or memory phenotype.

It was about 100,000 TCR templates that were assayed per sample. The table came from immunoSEQ multiplex PCR; TCRdb's copy has only in-frame clones and leaves some out. Of 100,000 or so clones listed, 85% to 95% are singletons. Germline assignment: CDR1 MNHEY and CDR2 SMNVEV (reference sequence). The CDR3 has 14 residues. V lost 7 bases, J lost 3 bases, and 15 bases lay in between. The sample comprised non-Treg CD4+ T cells sorted from blood. The TCR comes from a human donor in good health. The rearrangement joins TRBV27 to TRBJ1-1; D gene uncertain. The CDR3: CASNKLGRDTEAFF. The CDR3 nucleotides are TGTGCCAGCAATAAACTAGGGCGGGACACTGAAGCTTTCTTT.